These T cell receptor beta chains were read from a single sample in a study of blood T cell repertoires in COVID-19. Repertoires were generated with immunoSEQ multiplex PCR, while TCRdb's copy carries only in-frame clones and drops some. Of 50,000 to 65,000 clones in the sample, 91% were seen once. Sequenced material: peripheral blood. These receptors were collected from a man aged 50 to 60 with acute or convalescent COVID-19. The CDR3 runs from the conserved cysteine through the conserved F or W. The D gene is left open where the match is weak. Not all rows give a size; the values are once, few, many and, for expanded clones, a class.

TRBV6-1,TRBD1,.,TRBJ1-2,TGTGCCAGCAGTGAAGAAGGACAGGGGGCCTGGGGCTACACCTTC,CASSEEGQGAWGYTF
TRBV6-4,.,.,TRBJ2-1,TGTGCCAGCAGTGACTCGATCTCCACAGGGCTGAATGAGCAGTTCTTC,CASSDSISTGLNEQFF
TRBV6-5,.,.,TRBJ1-5,TGTGCCAGCAGTCGAGGGACACATAGCAATCAGCCCCAGCATTTT,CASSRGTHSNQPQHF
TRBV4-1,.,.,TRBJ1-3,TGCGCCAGCAGCCAAGACCCAAACCTACCCCGGGGGTTTGGAAACACCATATATTTT,CASSQDPNLPRGFGNTIYF
TRBV24-1,TRBD1,few,TRBJ1-4,TGTGCCACCAGTGAAGGGACAGGGGTCGAAAAACTGTTTTTT,CATSEGTGVEKLFF
TRBV6-6,TRBD1,.,TRBJ1-2,TGTGCCAGCGGAACAGGGGTAGATGGCTACACCTTC,CASGTGVDGYTF
TRBV21-1,.,.,TRBJ1-2,TGTGCCAGCAGCAAAAATTCAGGGGGCGATGGCTACACCTTC,CASSKNSGGDGYTF
TRBV3-1/TRBV3-2,.,few,TRBJ1-1,TGTGCCAGCAGCCAGGCGGGGGGGAGGTCTGAAGCTTTCTTT,CASSQAGGRSEAFF
TRBV4-1,.,.,TRBJ1-3,TGCGCCAGCAGCCAAGGAAACAGTTACTCTGGAAACACCATATATTTT,CASSQGNSYSGNTIYF
TRBV2,.,.,TRBJ2-1,TGTGCCAGCATAGATGGGGGGGCTATATACAATGAGCAGTTCTTC,CASIDGGAIYNEQFF
TRBV6-4,.,.,TRBJ2-3,TGTGCCAGCAGTGTTCAGGGGGGTATCACAGATACGCAGTATTTT,CASSVQGGITDTQYF
TRBV2,TRBD2,.,TRBJ2-3,TGTGCCAGCAGGAATGAGCGGGGGATCTCAGATACGCAGTATTTT,CASRNERGISDTQYF
TRBV11-2,TRBD2,.,TRBJ2-7,TGTGCCAGCAGTTTTACTAGCGGGGAGACCTACGAGCAGTACTTC,CASSFTSGETYEQYF
TRBV30,.,.,TRBJ2-7,TGTGCCTTTGAACCAGGGGTCTCCTACGAGCAGTACTTC,CAFEPGVSYEQYF
TRBV5-6,TRBD1,.,TRBJ1-4,TGTGCCAGCAGCTTAGATCAAACAGGGGGAGGTGAAAAACTGTTTTTT,CASSLDQTGGGEKLFF
TRBV19,TRBD1,.,TRBJ1-1,TGTGCCAGTCATAACCCTAGACAGGGGCGGAACACTGAAGCTTTCTTT,CASHNPRQGRNTEAFF
TRBV9,.,.,TRBJ1-2,TGTGCCAGCAGCGTAGGACGGGGGGCAGGAGGCTACACCTTC,CASSVGRGAGGYTF
TRBV7-2,.,.,TRBJ1-1,TGTGCCAGCAGCAGACAGTTGAACACTGAAGCTTTCTTT,CASSRQLNTEAFF
TRBV3-1/TRBV3-2,.,.,TRBJ2-6,TGTGCCAGCAGCCTGAGGAGGGTATCTGGGGCCAACGTCCTGACTTTC,CASSLRRVSGANVLTF
TRBV2,TRBD2,.,TRBJ2-3,TGTGCCAGCAGTGAATACTTATCGGCTAGCGGGGCAATCGGGGATACGCAGTATTTT,CASSEYLSASGAIGDTQYF
TRBV7-9,TRBD2,once,TRBJ2-1,TGTGCCAGCAGCCGACTAGCGAATGAGCAGTTCTTC,CASSRLANEQFF
TRBV24-1,TRBD1,.,TRBJ1-4,TGTGCCACCAGTGATCCGACAGGGGGAGGTAATGAAAAACTGTTTTTT,CATSDPTGGGNEKLFF
TRBV6-5,.,.,TRBJ2-4,TGTGCCAGCAGTTCCAGGGCCAAAAACATTCAGTACTTC,CASSSRAKNIQYF
TRBV3-1/TRBV3-2,TRBD1,once,TRBJ1-2,TGTGCCAGCAGCCAACACGGACAGGGCTTTGGCTACACCTTC,CASSQHGQGFGYTF
TRBV29-1,TRBD1,.,TRBJ2-5,TGCAGCGTGACAAAGGGGGCAGCGGAGACCCAGTACTTC,CSVTKGAAETQYF
TRBV30,TRBD1,.,TRBJ2-4,TGTGCCTGGAGTGTAAGCAGGGGGCTAAACATTCAGTACTTC,CAWSVSRGLNIQYF
TRBV19,TRBD1,.,TRBJ1-1,TGTGCCAGTAGTGCGACCTTCGGCACACCCCCAGGGGGACTTATGAACACTGAAGCTTTCTTT,CASSATFGTPPGGLMNTEAFF
TRBV9,.,.,TRBJ1-6,TGTGCCAGCAGCCCCCTGGAGGTGGATTCACCCCTCCACTTT,CASSPLEVDSPLHF
TRBV25-1,TRBD1,.,TRBJ1-2,TGTGCCAGCAGACTGACAGGGGGCGTGGGTGGCTACACCTTC,CASRLTGGVGGYTF
TRBV19,TRBD2,.,TRBJ2-1,TGTGCCAGTAGTATCAGGACTAGCGGGGGACAGGAGCAGTTCTTC,CASSIRTSGGQEQFF
TRBV5-4,TRBD2,.,TRBJ2-3,TGTGCCAGCAGCTTGGCGGTTAGCGGGGGGGCCACAGATACGCAGTATTTT,CASSLAVSGGATDTQYF
TRBV28,.,.,TRBJ1-3,TGTGCCAGCTTGACAGAGACCGGAAACACCATATATTTT,CASLTETGNTIYF
TRBV6-4,TRBD2,once,TRBJ2-3,TGTGCCAGCAGTGCTAGCGGGGTTTCTAGCACAGATACGCAGTATTTT,CASSASGVSSTDTQYF
TRBV19,.,.,TRBJ1-4,TGTGCCAGTTCACACGGGGCAACTAATGAAAAACTGTTTTTT,CASSHGATNEKLFF
TRBV7-8,TRBD1,.,TRBJ1-3,TGTGCCAGCAGCGGAGGGGGACAGTTCTCTGGAAACACCATATATTTT,CASSGGGQFSGNTIYF